Given below is one TCR beta chain in context. Its specificity is not known. Via MiXCR, TCRdb re-called the 5' RACE reads, giving one row per CDR3 protein. The sample has about 920,000 distinct CDR3 sequences; roughly an eighth are singletons. Trimming pared 3 bases from V and 4 bases from J, leaving 8 bases between. CDR3 length: 13 amino acids. This specimen belongs to a study of identical twins. Findings and caveats of the study: Zero-insertion results could be subject to partial confounding by invariant MAIT and iNKT cells. Beta out-of-frame sequences displayed a weaker excess of sharing between twins.

Separately, the same data were catalogued under a study of yellow fever vaccine responses in identical twins.

The V and J genes are TRBV12-3 or TRBV12-4 and TRBJ2-3; no reliable D call. The sequenced material came from PBMCs. This TCR derives from a woman aged 18-29 years in good health. This CDR3 is CASSLSYPDTQYF. The CDR3 nucleotides read TGTGCCAGCAGTTTGAGTTATCCAGATACGCAGTATTTT.